The source of this T cell receptor beta chain is a study of control samples from healthy donors and cancer patients (dated by TCRdb to 2019 to 2021). The library came from the immunoSEQ multiplex PCR assay. Not all clones reach the TCRdb copy of this immuneACCESS table, which keeps in-frame sequences only. Checked studies attribute under half of the gap to unresolved V genes and leave the rest unexplained. This sample is represented by around 83,000 clones; approximately 93% of them were singletons. 1.3% of the sample is in the top ten clones. Deletion took 9 bases off V and 0 bases off J, with a span of 15 bases between the germline ends. CDR1 and CDR2, looked up from the germline V gene, are SNHLY and FYNNEI. The CDR3, cysteine through phenylalanine, is 14 amino acids long. Just the 42-base CDR3 DNA is kept, in frame starting at base 1. Concerning this clone itself: The antigen this receptor binds is unknown. The sample holds no much larger clone one base away, and base qualities are not on file.

This chain joins TRBV2 to TRBJ2-7; TRBD1 could be the D gene, as 6 bases match. Sequencing was performed on PBMCs. This clonotype originated in a woman aged 35 to 49 with lung cancer. The CDR3 in this case is CARRGKQGSYEQYF. The sequenced DNA is TGTGCCAGAAGGGGAAAACAGGGCTCCTACGAGCAGTACTTC.